This TCR beta chain was sequenced in a study of cytomegalovirus exposure and HLA in healthy donors. Among the donors, all were healthy bone marrow donors. Germline values: CDR1 LGHNA, CDR2 YSLEER. This CDR3 contains 15 residues. V lost 3 bases to trimming and J lost 5 bases, with 16 bases between them. Note on this clone: Its matching antigen is unknown.

Study-level results: TCR beta V segments were, for the most part, productive about 87% or about 30% of the time in an earlier analysis. It was 160 or so TCR beta chains that were listed as cytomegalovirus-associated.

Amplification used 60 Vbeta primers and 13 Jbeta primers. TCRdb's copy holds only in-frame clones and misses some; the assay was immunoSEQ multiplex PCR. The table for this sample gives roughly 45,000 clones. Sequencing used PBMCs. V is TRBV4-3 and J is TRBJ1-1; D might be TRBD1 (5 bases). The sequence came from a woman in her 30s in good health and CMV-seronegative. CDR3: CASSHATGGSTEAFF. The CDR3 nucleotides read TGCGCCAGCAGCCATGCAACTGGGGGGTCGACTGAAGCTTTCTTT.